This TCR beta chain was sequenced in a study of technical replicates of blood from a handful of donors. Measured with immunoSEQ multiplex PCR; TCRdb has only the in-frame clones, and not every one. The sample records tens of thousands of clones, approximately 92% being singletons. The CDR3 loop spans 15 amino acids. CDR1 is LNHDA, CDR2 SQIVND, per germline (reference sequence). The V segment lost 7 bases and the J segment 6 bases; nucleotides outside the gene matches: 13. The source of this sequence is a human donor in good health. Some clones in this sample may be carry-over from other donors' samples. The rearrangement uses TRBV19 and TRBJ1-2, with 8 positions matching TRBD1. The source material was PBMCs. The CDR3, as DNA: TGTGCCAGTACTTGGACAGGGTCGAGCCGGGATGGCTACACCTTC. As protein: CASTWTGSSRDGYTF.